This TCR beta chain was retrieved from a study of early T cells in non-severe SARS-CoV-2 infection. Study as a whole: Investigators sequenced bulk RNA drawn from unsorted whole blood, and chains remained unpaired.

Individual cDNA molecules each received unique molecular identifiers attached to them. TCRdb called the 5' RACE reads again in MiXCR, with one record for every CDR3 protein. The data hold 45,000 to 60,000 distinct CDR3 sequences, with around 8.6% observed a single time. This clonotype was detected only a few times. Its antigen remains unidentified. There are 16 residues in the CDR3. Germline values: CDR1 LNHDA, CDR2 SQIVND (reference sequence). The trim removed 1 base at V and 5 bases at J, leaving 2 bases unmatched. Points from the study as a whole: Private and CD4 specificities were missed by VDJdb matching, which favored anti-spike CD8 responses.

The source was whole blood, collected at baseline. This TCR was sampled from an adult who was a healthcare worker with PCR-confirmed SARS-CoV-2 infection or an uninfected control (not recorded which). This chain uses TRBV19 with TRBJ2-1; TRBD2 agrees at 13 bases. The CDR3 sequence is CASSIVGLAGDNEQFF. The DNA for the CDR3 is TGTGCCAGTAGTATAGTTGGACTAGCGGGAGACAATGAGCAGTTCTTC.